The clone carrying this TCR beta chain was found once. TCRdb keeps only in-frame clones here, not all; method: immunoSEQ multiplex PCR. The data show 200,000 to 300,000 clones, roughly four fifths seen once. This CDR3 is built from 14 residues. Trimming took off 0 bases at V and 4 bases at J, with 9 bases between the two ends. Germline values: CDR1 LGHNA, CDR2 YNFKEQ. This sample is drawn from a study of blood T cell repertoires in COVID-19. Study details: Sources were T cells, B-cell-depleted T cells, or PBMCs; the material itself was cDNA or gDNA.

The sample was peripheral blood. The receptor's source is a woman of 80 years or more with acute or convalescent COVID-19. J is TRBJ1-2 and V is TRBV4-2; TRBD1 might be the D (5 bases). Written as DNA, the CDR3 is TGTGCCAGCAGCCAAGACCAGGGTTCCTATGGCTACACCTTC. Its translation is CASSQDQGSYGYTF.